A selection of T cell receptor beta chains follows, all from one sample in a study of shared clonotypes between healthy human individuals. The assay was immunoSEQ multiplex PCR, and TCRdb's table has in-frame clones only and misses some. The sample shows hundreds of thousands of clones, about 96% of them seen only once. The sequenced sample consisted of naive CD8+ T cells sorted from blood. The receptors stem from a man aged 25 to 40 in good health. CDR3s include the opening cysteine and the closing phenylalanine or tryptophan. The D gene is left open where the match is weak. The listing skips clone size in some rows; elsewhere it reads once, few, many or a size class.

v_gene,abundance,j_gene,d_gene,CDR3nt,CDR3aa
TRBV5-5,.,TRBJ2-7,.,TGTGCCAGCAGCTTGGAAGATCCGGGGGAATACGAGCAGTACTTC,CASSLEDPGEYEQYF
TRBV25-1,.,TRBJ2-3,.,TGTGCCAGCAGTGCCGACCGAGATACGCAGTATTTT,CASSADRDTQYF
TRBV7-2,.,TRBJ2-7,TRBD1,TGTGCCAGCAGCTTAGCATTTCCCCCTGGGACAGGAGAGTACGAGCAGTACTTC,CASSLAFPPGTGEYEQYF
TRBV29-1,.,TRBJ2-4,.,TGCAGCGTTACAGGCGACGGGAACATTCAGTACTTC,CSVTGDGNIQYF
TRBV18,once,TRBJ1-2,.,TGTGCCAGCTCACCACCGGTGAGAAGCGGGGGCTATGGCTACACCTTC,CASSPPVRSGGYGYTF
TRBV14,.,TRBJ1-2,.,TGTGCCAGCAGCCAACTAGACATAACCCTGAACTATGGCTACACCTTC,CASSQLDITLNYGYTF
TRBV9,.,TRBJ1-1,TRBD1,TGTGCCAGCAGCGGCATTCAAACCACCAGGGGGCTGGGTGAAGCTTTCTTT,CASSGIQTTRGLGEAFF
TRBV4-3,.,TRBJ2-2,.,TGCGCCAGCGGGGAGGAGGCCGGGGAGCTGTTTTTT,CASGEEAGELFF
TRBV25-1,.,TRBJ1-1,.,TGTGCCAGCAGTGAATCGGGGGCTGGTAACACTGAAGCTTTCTTT,CASSESGAGNTEAFF
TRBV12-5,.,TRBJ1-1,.,TGTGCTAGTGGTTTGGGGGTGAACACTGAAGCTTTCTTT,CASGLGVNTEAFF
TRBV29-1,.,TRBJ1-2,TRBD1,TGCAGCGTTGCCGGGACAGGAACTGATAGCTTCTATGGCTACACCTTC,CSVAGTGTDSFYGYTF
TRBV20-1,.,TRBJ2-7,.,TGCAGTGCCCCTGGACGTTTTCGGTACTTC,CSAPGRFRYF
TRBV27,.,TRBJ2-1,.,TGTGCCAGCAGACCATACAGGGGAGGGCTGTGGGAGCAGTTCTTC,CASRPYRGGLWEQFF
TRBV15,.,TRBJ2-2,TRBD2,TGTGCCACCAGCAGAGATCCTAGCGGGAGCACCGGGGAGCTGTTTTTT,CATSRDPSGSTGELFF
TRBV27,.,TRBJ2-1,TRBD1,TGTGCCAGCAGTTTGGGGACAGCCTCCTACAATGAGCAGTTCTTC,CASSLGTASYNEQFF
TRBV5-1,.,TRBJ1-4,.,TGCGCCAGCAGCTTGGTGTTCAGGGTCCCTAATGAAAAACTGTTTTTT,CASSLVFRVPNEKLFF
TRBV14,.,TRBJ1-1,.,TGTGCCAGCAGCCAAGGCGTTAGCACTGAAGCTTTCTTT,CASSQGVSTEAFF
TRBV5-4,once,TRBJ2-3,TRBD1,TGTGCCAGCAGCTCCCGGGACAGGGGAACAGATACGCAGTATTTT,CASSSRDRGTDTQYF
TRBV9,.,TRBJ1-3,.,TGTGCCAGCAAGGACTCTGGAAACACCATATATTTT,CASKDSGNTIYF
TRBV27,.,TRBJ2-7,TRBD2,TGTGCCAGCAGTCCCCCCCCTAGCGGGAGGGTCCACGAGCAGTACTTC,CASSPPPSGRVHEQYF
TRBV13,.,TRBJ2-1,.,TGTGCCAGCAGCTTAGTTTCAGGATCCTACAATGAGCAGTTCTTC,CASSLVSGSYNEQFF
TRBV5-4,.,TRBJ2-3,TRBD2,TGTGCCACCGGGACTAGCGGGAGCACAGATACGCAGTATTTT,CATGTSGSTDTQYF
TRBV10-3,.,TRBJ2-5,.,TGTGCCATCAGTGTCGGAGGGAGTCAATCGGTGGAGACCCAGTACTTC,CAISVGGSQSVETQYF
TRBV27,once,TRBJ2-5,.,TGTGCCAGCAGACCCTTTGACTCGGTAACCCAGTACTTC,CASRPFDSVTQYF
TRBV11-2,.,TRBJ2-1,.,TGTGCCAGCAGCTTAGAAGCGTTCAATGAGCAGTTCTTC,CASSLEAFNEQFF
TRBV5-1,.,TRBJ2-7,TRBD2,TGCGCCAGCAGCTTGGAGGGACTAGCGGGAGGGCAACCCTACGAGCAGTACTTC,CASSLEGLAGGQPYEQYF
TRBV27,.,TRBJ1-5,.,TGTGCCAGCAGTTTAACCCAGGGTTTCAGTGGCAATCAGCCCCAGCATTTT,CASSLTQGFSGNQPQHF
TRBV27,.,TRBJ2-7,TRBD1,TGTGCCAGCAGCTCACCGGGACAGGGGCGATACGAGCAGTACTTC,CASSSPGQGRYEQYF
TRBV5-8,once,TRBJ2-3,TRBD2,TGTGCCAGCAGCTTGGGTAGCGGGCTGAGCACAGATACGCAGTATTTT,CASSLGSGLSTDTQYF
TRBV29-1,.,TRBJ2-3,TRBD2,TGCAGCCTTGAATGGGCGGGAGGGCCGGAAGATACGCAGTATTTT,CSLEWAGGPEDTQYF
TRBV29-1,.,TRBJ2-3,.,TGCAGCGCCCCAGTACCAGATACGCAGTATTTT,CSAPVPDTQYF
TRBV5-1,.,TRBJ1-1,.,TGCGCCAGCAGCTTGGCCGCCGACAAAGGCGCTGAAGCTTTCTTT,CASSLAADKGAEAFF
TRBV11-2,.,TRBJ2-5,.,TGTGCCAGCAGCCCCCCCTTGACAGACAGAGAGACCCAGTACTTC,CASSPPLTDRETQYF
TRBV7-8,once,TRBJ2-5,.,TGTGCCAGCAGCATCGCAGGGTACCAAGAGACCCAGTACTTC,CASSIAGYQETQYF
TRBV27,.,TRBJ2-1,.,TGTGCCAGCGCCCGACCCGGCTCCTACAATGAGCAGTTCTTC,CASARPGSYNEQFF
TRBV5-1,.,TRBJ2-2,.,TGCGCCAGCAGCCCGGGACATCCGAACACCGGGGAGCTGTTTTTT,CASSPGHPNTGELFF
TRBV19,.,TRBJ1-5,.,TGTGCCAGTAGATACAGGGATAGCAATCAGCCCCAGCATTTT,CASRYRDSNQPQHF
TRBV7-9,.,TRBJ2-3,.,TGTGCCAGCAGTTCTTACCCGCTAGCTTCGGATACGCAGTATTTT,CASSSYPLASDTQYF
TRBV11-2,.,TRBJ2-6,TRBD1,TGTGCCAGCAGCTTAGGGGGACAGGGAAACGGGGCCAACGTCCTGACTTTC,CASSLGGQGNGANVLTF
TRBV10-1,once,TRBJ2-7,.,TGCGCCAGCAGTGGTCCGGCCTACGAGCAGTACTTC,CASSGPAYEQYF
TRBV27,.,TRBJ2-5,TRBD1,TGTGCCAGCAGCGACAGGGCATATGAGACCCAGTACTTC,CASSDRAYETQYF
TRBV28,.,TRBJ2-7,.,TGTGCCAGCAGGAGCCTAGACGTCTACGAGCAGTACTTC,CASRSLDVYEQYF
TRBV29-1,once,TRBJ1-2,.,TGCAGCGCAGGAGAACAGGAAGCTGTGGATGGCTACACCTTC,CSAGEQEAVDGYTF
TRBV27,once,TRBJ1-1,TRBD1,TGTGCCAGCAGTTCCCGGACAGGGAAGAACACTGAAGCTTTCTTT,CASSSRTGKNTEAFF
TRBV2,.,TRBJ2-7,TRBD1,TGTGCCAGCAGGGGAACCAGGGGGTTGGGGGAGCAGTACTTC,CASRGTRGLGEQYF
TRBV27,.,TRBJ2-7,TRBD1,TGTGCCAGCAGTCTGGGACAGTCGTCCTACGAGCAGTACTTC,CASSLGQSSYEQYF
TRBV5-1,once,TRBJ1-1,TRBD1,TGCGCCAGCAGCTCCGGACAGGCTGGCACTGAAGCTTTCTTT,CASSSGQAGTEAFF
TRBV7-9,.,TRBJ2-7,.,TGTGCCAGCAGCTCGCCCAAGTCCTCCTACGAGCAGTACTTC,CASSSPKSSYEQYF
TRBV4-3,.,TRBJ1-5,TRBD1,TGCGCCAGCAGCCAAGAGGCAGGGGGCGCCCAGCCCCAGCATTTT,CASSQEAGGAQPQHF
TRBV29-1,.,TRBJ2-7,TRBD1,TGCAGCGTTACAGGGGCCACCTACGAGCAGTACTTC,CSVTGATYEQYF